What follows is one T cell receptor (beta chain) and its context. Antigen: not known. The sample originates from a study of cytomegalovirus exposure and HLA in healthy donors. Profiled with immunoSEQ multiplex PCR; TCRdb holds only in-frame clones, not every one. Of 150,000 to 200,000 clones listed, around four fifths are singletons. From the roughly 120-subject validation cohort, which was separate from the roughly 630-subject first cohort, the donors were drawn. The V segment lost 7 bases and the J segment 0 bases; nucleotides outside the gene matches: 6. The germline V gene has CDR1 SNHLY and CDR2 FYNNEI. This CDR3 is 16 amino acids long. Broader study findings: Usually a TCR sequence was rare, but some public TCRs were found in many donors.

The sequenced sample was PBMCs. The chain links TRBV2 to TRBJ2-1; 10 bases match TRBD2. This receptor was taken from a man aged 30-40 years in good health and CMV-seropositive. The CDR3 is CASILLAGSSYNEQFF. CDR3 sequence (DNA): TGTGCCAGCATTCTACTAGCGGGGTCCTCCTACAATGAGCAGTTCTTC.